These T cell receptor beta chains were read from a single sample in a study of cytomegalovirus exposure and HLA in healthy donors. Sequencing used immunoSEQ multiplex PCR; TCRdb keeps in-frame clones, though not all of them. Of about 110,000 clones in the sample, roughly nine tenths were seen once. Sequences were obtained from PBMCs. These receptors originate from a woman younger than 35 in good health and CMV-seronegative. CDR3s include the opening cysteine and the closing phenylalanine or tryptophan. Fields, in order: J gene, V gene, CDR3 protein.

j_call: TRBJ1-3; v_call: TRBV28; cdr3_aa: CASSQGGDGNTIYF
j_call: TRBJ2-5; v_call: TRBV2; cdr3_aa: CASSIQFQETQYF
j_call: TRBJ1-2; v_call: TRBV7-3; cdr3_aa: CASSFTGGRGYTF
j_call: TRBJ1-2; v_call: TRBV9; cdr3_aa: CASSQQGQGYGYTF
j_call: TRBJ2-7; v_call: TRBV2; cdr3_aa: CASSLTGVGYEQYF
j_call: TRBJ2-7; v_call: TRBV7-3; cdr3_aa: CASSLSRDSPYEQYF
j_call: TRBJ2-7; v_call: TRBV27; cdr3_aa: CASSPWTAGHEQYF
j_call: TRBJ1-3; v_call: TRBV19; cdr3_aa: CASRQGFTGNTIYF
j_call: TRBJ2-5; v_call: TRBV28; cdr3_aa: CATHPTRTYQETQYF
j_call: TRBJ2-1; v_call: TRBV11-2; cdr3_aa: CASSQVAGAGNEQFF
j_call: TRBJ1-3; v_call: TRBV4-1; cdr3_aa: CASSLIEGAGNTIYF
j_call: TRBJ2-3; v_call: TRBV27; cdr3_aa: CASRSPPGIQYTQYF
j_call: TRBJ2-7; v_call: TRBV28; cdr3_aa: CASSGRGEQYF
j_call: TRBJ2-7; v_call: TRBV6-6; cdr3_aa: CASIDRQGNYEQYF
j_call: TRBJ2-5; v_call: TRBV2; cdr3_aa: CASIPTSGQQETQYF
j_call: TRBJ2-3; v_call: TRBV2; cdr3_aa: CASTPTSGGDTQYF